Presented here are 17 T cell receptor beta chains from one specimen sequenced in a study of control samples from healthy donors and cancer patients. Sequencing was performed with immunoSEQ multiplex PCR; in TCRdb, only in-frame clones are kept and a portion is missing. The profile shows about 200,000 clones, around 93% of them singletons. The specimen sequenced was blood. The receptors come from a man aged 25 to 40 in good health.

The chain links TRBV5-1 to TRBJ2-7, with a possible D match to TRBD1 (5 bases). Trimming took off 2 bases at V and 3 bases at J, with 15 bases between the two ends. The CDR3 has 15 amino acids. Per germline, CDR1 SGHRS and CDR2 YFSETQ. The CDR3 region is CASSFLSDNSYEQYF. The CDR3 DNA sequence: TGCGCCAGCAGCTTTCTATCGGACAATAGCTACGAGCAGTACTTC. The variable domain in full, with the rest retrieved from reference TRBV5-1 and TRBJ2-7, is KAGVTQTPRYLIKTRGQQVTLSCSPISGHRSVSWYQQTPGQGLQFLFEYFSETQRNKGNFPGRFSGRQFSNSRSEMNVSTLELGDSALYLCASSFLSDNSYEQYFGPGTRLTVT.

This rearrangement joins TRBV6-1 to TRBJ1-4, with 8 positions matching TRBD1. The CDR3 loop spans 16 amino acids. Germline V gives CDR1 MNHNS, CDR2 SASEGT. J gave up 4 bases and V 2 bases, and 6 bases lay outside the gene matches. CDR3 residues: CASSEKGQANNEKLFF. CDR3 sequence (DNA): TGTGCCAGCAGTGAAAAGGGACAGGCAAATAATGAAAAACTGTTTTTT.

The V call is TRBV5-1, the J call TRBJ2-2; 10 bases line up with TRBD2. Germline loops: CDR1 SGHRS, CDR2 YFSETQ. Trimming took 4 bases from V and 2 from J; bases not matched to a gene: 11. This CDR3 contains 18 residues. Here the CDR3 DNA reads TGCGCCAGCAGCCCGGGGCCGGGACTAGCGAGTAACACCGGGGAGCTGTTTTTT. It specifies CASSPGPGLASNTGELFF.

This rearrangement joins TRBV15 to TRBJ1-5; no definite D call. CDR1 and CDR2 (germline): LNHNV, YYDKDF (reference sequence). Trimming pared 6 bases from V and 1 base from J, leaving 7 bases between. This CDR3 contains 13 residues. The CDR3 loop is CATRLGSNQPQHF. DNA for the CDR3: TGTGCCACCAGGTTGGGGAGCAATCAGCCCCAGCATTTT.

CDR3 sequence: CASSLGMGNTEAFF. DNA of the CDR3: TGTGCCAGCAGCTTAGGGATGGGGAACACTGAAGCTTTCTTT. The chain has TRBV7-9 and TRBJ1-1; D uncertain. CDR3 size: 14 residues. CDR1 SEHNR and CDR2 FQNEAQ come from the germline V gene (reference sequence). Trimming took off 1 base at V and 1 base at J, with 7 bases between the two ends.

The rearrangement links TRBV7-3 to TRBJ1-1; D is unresolved. The CDR3 totals 13 residues. Germline V gene lookup returns CDR1 SGHTA and CDR2 FQGTGA. V gave up 3 bases and J gave up 4 bases, with 9 bases separating them. CDR3 sequence (DNA): TGTGCCAGCAGCTTCGGAGGGCCCACTGAAGCTTTCTTT. It is translated as CASSFGGPTEAFF.

This clone occurred a few times. The gene calls are TRBV2 and TRBJ2-7; no firm D call. Looked up from germline, CDR1 is SNHLY and CDR2 is FYNNEI. The germline V and J ends were trimmed by 3 bases and 0 bases, with 12 bases remaining between them. The CDR3 has 15 residues. As DNA, the CDR3 is TGTGCCAGCAGTGATGTCAGTTTTAGCTCCTACGAGCAGTACTTC. Translation gives CASSDVSFSSYEQYF.

The rearrangement joins TRBV27 to TRBJ1-2; 8 bases align to TRBD1. The length of the CDR3 is 15 residues. The germline V gene has CDR1 MNHEY and CDR2 SMNVEV (reference sequence). V shed 6 bases and J 4 bases; nucleotides not matched to a gene: 10. CDR3 loop: CASRTLQGGFYGYTF. DNA for the CDR3: TGTGCCAGCAGGACATTACAGGGGGGATTCTATGGCTACACCTTC.

The chain employs TRBV7-2 and TRBJ2-4, with D tentatively TRBD1 (5 bases). This CDR3 comprises 14 residues. Looked up from germline, CDR1 is SGHTA and CDR2 is FQGNSA. V lost 5 bases, J lost 8 bases, and 16 bases lay in between. In DNA, the CDR3 is TGTGCCAGCAGCACTTCCCGGCAGGGTGACATTCAGTACTTC. Its protein is CASSTSRQGDIQYF.

Only one count was recorded for this clone. The chain joins TRBV5-4 to TRBJ2-5; D is ambiguous. Trimming left V 3 bases short and J 0 bases short, with 18 bases between. This CDR3 has 17 amino acids. CDR1 and CDR2 from the germline V gene are SGHNT and YYREEE (reference sequence). CDR3: CASSSVSRARYQETQYF. CDR3 nucleotides: TGTGCCAGCAGCTCGGTCTCAAGGGCGCGGTACCAAGAGACCCAGTACTTC.

The V and J genes are TRBV19 and TRBJ1-5; D might be TRBD1 (6 bases). CDR3 length: 14 residues. Trimming shortened V by 8 bases and J by 7 bases, and 18 bases separated the two germline ends. The germline gives CDR1 LNHDA, CDR2 SQIVND (reference sequence). CDR3 sequence: CASQDGGGGQPQHF. In nucleotides, the CDR3 is TGTGCCAGTCAAGATGGGGGGGGCGGACAGCCCCAGCATTTT.

The CDR3 DNA is TGTGCCAGCAGCCACCAGGTTGATCAGCCCCAGCATTTT. This codes for CASSHQVDQPQHF. The gene calls are TRBV3-1 (or the pseudogene TRBV3-2) and TRBJ1-5; D is undetermined. The CDR3 totals 13 residues. Germline loops: CDR1 LGHDT, CDR2 YNNKEL (reference sequence). The V and J ends lost 3 bases and 5 bases respectively, with 8 bases between them.

The chain carries TRBV5-1 and TRBJ1-1, with D uncertain. V was shortened by 0 bases and J by 4 bases, with 10 bases between the two germline ends. CDR3 length: 14 amino acids. CDR1 and CDR2 from the germline V gene are SGHRS and YFSETQ. CDR3 residues: CASSLAAGPTEAFF. CDR3 in DNA: TGCGCCAGCAGCTTGGCCGCAGGACCCACTGAAGCTTTCTTT.

The chain uses TRBV4-1 and TRBJ2-7; 8 bases are shared with TRBD2. This CDR3 has 16 amino acids. V was clipped by 0 bases and J by 3 bases; unmatched bases: 7. CDR1 is MGHRA and CDR2 is YSYEKL in the germline V gene. CDR3 sequence (DNA): TGCGCCAGCAGCCAAGATCGGATAGCGGGGCTCTACGAGCAGTACTTC. Encoded protein: CASSQDRIAGLYEQYF.

The V call is TRBV5-8, the J call TRBJ2-3, with D maybe TRBD2 (7 bases). The CDR3 runs 15 residues. In germline, CDR1 is SGHTS, CDR2 YDEGEE. The V and J ends lost 4 bases and 7 bases respectively, with 19 bases between them. In nucleotides, the CDR3 is TGTGCCAGCAGCCTCCGGTGGGGGGGGCTAAATACGCAGTATTTT. Protein: CASSLRWGGLNTQYF.

This clone was found a few times. The same CDR3 can be traced to other DNA sequences in this sample. V gene TRBV24-1 combines with J gene TRBJ2-3; a weak D match, TRBD2 (5 bases). The germline gives CDR1 KGHDR, CDR2 SFDVKD. This CDR3 is built from 12 residues. Trimming cost V 9 bases and J 0 bases, with 6 bases left between them. The CDR3 spells CATSGSTDTQYF. CDR3 in DNA: TGTGCCACCTCGGGGAGCACAGATACGCAGTATTTT.

The CDR3 is CASSSGQGRIYEQYF. CDR3 nucleotide sequence: TGTGCCAGCAGCTCAGGACAGGGGCGAATCTACGAGCAGTACTTC. J is TRBJ2-7 and V is TRBV7-6, with TRBD1 matching over 9 bases. Germline V gene data show CDR1 as SGHVS and CDR2 as FNYEAQ. The V gene end was trimmed by 4 bases and the J gene end by 3 bases; junction bases not matched to a gene: 7. This CDR3 comprises 15 residues.